The clone carrying this T cell receptor beta chain was observed at least ten times. Its antigen is undetermined. TCRdb ran MiXCR on the 5' RACE reads and lists one entry per CDR3 protein. Among roughly 15,000 distinct CDR3 sequences, approximately 2% were seen once, and the ten largest hold about 7%. This entry comes from a study of beta chain bispecific antibodies for T cell cancers. Findings and limits, study-wide: Anti-TRBV5-5 antibody staining may include highly similar TRBV5-6 cells. In these mixed samples, most targeted TRBV reads derived from the leukemia cell line.

Either OKT3 anti-CD3 antibody or CD3/CD28 beads expanded T cells from blood mononuclear cells over roughly three days. Bispecific antibody was added to roughly 50,000 normal T cells and roughly 50,000 target cells. V shed 10 bases and J shed 0 bases, with 16 bases lying between them. Germline assignment: CDR1 MDHEN and CDR2 SYDVKM. The CDR3 runs 15 residues. The V gene is TRBV28, the J gene TRBJ2-4; D is unresolved. This TCR derives from a human donor in good health. Some clones in this sample may be carry-over from other donors' samples. What was sequenced was healthy donor T cells cultured with leukemia cells. This CDR3 is CATRARLSAKNIQYF. The CDR3 DNA sequence: TGTGCCACCAGAGCCCGGCTTTCAGCCAAAAACATTCAGTACTTC. The whole variable domain, filled in from reference TRBV28 and TRBJ2-4, reads DVKVTQSSRYLVKRTGEKVFLECVQDMDHENMFWYRQDPGLGLRLIYFSYDVKMKEKGDIPEGYSVSREKKERFSLILESASTNQTSMYLCATRARLSAKNIQYFGAGTRLSVL.